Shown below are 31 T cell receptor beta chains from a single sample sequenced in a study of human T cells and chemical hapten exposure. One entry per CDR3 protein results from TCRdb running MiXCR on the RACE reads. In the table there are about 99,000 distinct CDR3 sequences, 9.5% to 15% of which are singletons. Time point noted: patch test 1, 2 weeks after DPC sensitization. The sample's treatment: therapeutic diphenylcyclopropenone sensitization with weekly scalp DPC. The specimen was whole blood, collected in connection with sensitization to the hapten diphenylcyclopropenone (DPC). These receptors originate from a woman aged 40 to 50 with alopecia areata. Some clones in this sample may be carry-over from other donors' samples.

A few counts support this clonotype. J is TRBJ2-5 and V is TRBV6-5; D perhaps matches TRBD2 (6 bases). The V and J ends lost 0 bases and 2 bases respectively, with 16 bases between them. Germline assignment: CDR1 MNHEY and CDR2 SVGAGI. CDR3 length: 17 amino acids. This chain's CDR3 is CASSYSIGRAGQETQYF. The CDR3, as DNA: TGTGCCAGCAGTTACTCGATTGGCAGGGCGGGGCAAGAGACCCAGTACTTC.

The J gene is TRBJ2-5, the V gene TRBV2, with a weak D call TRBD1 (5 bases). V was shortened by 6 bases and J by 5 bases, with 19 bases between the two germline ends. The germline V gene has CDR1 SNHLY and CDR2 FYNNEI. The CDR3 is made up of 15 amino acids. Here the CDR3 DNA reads TGTGCCAGCAGAGCTCAGGGTAGTTACAGGGAGACCCAGTACTTC. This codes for CASRAQGSYRETQYF. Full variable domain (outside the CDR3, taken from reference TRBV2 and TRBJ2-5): EPEVTQTPSHQVTQMGQEVILRCVPISNHLYFYWYRQILGQKVEFLVSFYNNEISEKSEIFDDQFSVERPDGSNFTLKIRSTKLEDSAMYFCASRAQGSYRETQYFGPGTRLLVL.

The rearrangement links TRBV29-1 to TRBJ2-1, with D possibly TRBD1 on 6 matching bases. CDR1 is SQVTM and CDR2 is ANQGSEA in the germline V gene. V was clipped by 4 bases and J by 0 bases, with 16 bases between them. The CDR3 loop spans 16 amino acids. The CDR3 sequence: CSVGVGASSSYNEQFF. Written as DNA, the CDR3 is TGCAGCGTTGGCGTGGGGGCCTCGAGCTCCTACAATGAGCAGTTCTTC.

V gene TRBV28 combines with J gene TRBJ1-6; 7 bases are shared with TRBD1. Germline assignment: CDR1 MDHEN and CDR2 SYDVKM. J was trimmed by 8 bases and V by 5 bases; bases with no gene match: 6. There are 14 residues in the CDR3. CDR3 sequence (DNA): TGTGCCAGCAGTATCCGACAGGGACATTCACCCCTCCACTTT. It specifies CASSIRQGHSPLHF.

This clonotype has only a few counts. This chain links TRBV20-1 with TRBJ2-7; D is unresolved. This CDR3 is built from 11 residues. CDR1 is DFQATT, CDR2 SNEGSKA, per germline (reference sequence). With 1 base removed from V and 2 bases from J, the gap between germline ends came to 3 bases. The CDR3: CSARGPYEQYF. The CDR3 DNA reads TGCAGTGCTAGAGGCCCCTACGAGCAGTACTTC.

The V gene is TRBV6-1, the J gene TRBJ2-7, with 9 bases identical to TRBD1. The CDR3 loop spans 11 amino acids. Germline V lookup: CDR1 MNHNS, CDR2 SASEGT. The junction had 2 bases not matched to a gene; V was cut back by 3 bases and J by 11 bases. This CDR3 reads CASSEWTGEYF. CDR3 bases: TGTGCCAGCAGTGAGTGGACAGGGGAGTACTTC.

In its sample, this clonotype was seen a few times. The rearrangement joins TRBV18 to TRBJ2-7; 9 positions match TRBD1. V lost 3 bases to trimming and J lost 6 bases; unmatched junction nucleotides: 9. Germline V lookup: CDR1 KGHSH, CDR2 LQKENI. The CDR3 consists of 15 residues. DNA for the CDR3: TGTGCCAGCTCACCCAGGGACAGGGAATGGGGCGAGCAGTACTTC. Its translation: CASSPRDREWGEQYF.

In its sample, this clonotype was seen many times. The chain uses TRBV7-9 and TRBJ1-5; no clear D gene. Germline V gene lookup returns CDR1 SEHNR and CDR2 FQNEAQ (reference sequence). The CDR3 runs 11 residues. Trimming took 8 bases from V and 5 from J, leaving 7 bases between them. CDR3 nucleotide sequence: TGTGCCAGCGGCACTGATCAGCCCCAGCATTTT. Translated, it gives CASGTDQPQHF.

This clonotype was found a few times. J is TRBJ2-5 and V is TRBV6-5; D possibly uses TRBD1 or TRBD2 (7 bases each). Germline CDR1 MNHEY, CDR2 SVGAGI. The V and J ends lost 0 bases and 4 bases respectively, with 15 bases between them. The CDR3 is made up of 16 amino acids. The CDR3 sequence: CASSYSAGGEGETQYF. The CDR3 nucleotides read TGTGCCAGCAGTTACTCGGCAGGGGGGGAGGGAGAGACCCAGTACTTC.

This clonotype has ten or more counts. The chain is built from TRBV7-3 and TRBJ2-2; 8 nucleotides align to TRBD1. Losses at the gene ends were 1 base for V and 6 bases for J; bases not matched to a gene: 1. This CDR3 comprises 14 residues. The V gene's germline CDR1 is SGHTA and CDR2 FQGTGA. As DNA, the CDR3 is TGTGCCAGCAGCTTAAAGACAGGGGCCGGGGAGCTGTTTTTT. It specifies CASSLKTGAGELFF.

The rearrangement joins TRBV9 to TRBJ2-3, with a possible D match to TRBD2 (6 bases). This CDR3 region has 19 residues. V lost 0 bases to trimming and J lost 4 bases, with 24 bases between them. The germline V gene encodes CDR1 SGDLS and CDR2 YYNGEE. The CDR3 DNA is TGTGCCAGCAGCGTAGCTTTTCTCCCGGGAGTGGGGGGATCAGATACGCAGTATTTT. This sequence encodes CASSVAFLPGVGGSDTQYF.

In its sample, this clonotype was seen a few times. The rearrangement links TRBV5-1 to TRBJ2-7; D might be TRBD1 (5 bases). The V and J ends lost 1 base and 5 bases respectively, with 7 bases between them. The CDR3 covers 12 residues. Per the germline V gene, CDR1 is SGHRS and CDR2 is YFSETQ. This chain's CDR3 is CASSLQGHEQYF. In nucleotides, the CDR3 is TGCGCCAGCAGCTTGCAGGGCCACGAGCAGTACTTC.

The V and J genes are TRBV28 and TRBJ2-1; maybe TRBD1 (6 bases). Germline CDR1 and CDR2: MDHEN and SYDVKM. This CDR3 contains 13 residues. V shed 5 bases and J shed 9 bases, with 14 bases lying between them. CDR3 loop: CASSEQGSGEQFF. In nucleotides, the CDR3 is TGTGCCAGCAGTGAACAGGGAAGTGGTGAGCAGTTCTTC.

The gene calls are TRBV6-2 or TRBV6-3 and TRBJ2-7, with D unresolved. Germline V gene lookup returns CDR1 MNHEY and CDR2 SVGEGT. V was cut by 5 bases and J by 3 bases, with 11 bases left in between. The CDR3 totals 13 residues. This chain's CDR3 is CASSRTELYEQYF. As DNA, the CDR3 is TGTGCCAGCAGTCGGACCGAGCTCTACGAGCAGTACTTC.

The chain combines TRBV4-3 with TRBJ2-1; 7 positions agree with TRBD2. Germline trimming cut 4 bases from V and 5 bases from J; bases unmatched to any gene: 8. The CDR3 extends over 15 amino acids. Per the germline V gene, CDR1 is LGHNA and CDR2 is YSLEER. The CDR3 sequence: CASSLDLAVNNEQFF. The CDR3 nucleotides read TGCGCCAGCAGCCTAGACCTAGCGGTCAACAATGAGCAGTTCTTC.

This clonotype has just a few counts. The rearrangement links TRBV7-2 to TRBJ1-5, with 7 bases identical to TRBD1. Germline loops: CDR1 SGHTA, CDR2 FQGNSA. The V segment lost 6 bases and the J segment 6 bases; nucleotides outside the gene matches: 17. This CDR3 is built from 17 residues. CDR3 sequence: CASSYTGVGPAGQPQHF. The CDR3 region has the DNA TGTGCCAGCAGTTATACAGGGGTAGGCCCCGCCGGTCAGCCCCAGCATTTT. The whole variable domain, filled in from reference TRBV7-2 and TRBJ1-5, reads GAGVSQSPSNKVTEKGKDVELRCDPISGHTALYWYRQSLGQGLEFLIYFQGNSAPDKSGLPSDRFSAERTGGSVSTLTIQRTQQEDSAVYLCASSYTGVGPAGQPQHFGDGTRLSIL.

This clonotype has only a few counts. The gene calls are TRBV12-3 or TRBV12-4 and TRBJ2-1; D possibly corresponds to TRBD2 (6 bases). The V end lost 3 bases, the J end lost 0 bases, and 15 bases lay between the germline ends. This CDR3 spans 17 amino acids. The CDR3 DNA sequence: TGTGCCAGCAGTTTTACCGGGGGTCCTCACTCCTACAATGAGCAGTTCTTC. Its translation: CASSFTGGPHSYNEQFF.

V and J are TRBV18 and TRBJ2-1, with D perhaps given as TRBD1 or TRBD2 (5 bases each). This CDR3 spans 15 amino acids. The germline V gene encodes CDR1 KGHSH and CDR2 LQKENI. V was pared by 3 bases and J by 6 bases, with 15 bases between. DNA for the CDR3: TGTGCCAGCTCACCCCAGCAACGGGGCTCCAATGAGCAGTTCTTC. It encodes CASSPQQRGSNEQFF.

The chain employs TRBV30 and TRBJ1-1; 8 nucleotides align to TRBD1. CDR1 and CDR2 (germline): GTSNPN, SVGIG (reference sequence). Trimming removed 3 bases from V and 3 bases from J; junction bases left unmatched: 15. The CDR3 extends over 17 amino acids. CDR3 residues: CAWSNYFGQGIDTEAFF. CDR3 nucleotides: TGTGCCTGGAGCAACTACTTCGGACAGGGAATCGACACTGAAGCTTTCTTT.

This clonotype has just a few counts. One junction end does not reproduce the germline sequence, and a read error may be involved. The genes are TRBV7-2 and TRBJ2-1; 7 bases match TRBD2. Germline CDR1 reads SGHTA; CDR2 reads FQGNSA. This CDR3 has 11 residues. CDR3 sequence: CASSLTSRVYF. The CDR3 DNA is TGTGCCAGCAGCCTGACTAGCCGGGTATACTTC.

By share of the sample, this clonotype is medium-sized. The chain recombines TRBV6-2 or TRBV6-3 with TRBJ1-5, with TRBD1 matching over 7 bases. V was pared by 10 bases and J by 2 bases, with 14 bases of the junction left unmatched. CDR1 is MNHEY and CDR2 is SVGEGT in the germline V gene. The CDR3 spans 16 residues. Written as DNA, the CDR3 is TGTGCCACCTTACCCCACGACAGGGTCGGCAATCAGCCCCAGCATTTT. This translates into CATLPHDRVGNQPQHF.

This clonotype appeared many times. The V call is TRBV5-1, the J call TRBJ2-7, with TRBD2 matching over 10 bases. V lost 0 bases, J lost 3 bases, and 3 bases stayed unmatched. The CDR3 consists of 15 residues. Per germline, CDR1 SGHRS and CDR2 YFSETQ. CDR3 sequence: CASSLAASGSYEQYF. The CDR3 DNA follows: TGCGCCAGCAGCTTGGCGGCTAGCGGGAGCTACGAGCAGTACTTC.

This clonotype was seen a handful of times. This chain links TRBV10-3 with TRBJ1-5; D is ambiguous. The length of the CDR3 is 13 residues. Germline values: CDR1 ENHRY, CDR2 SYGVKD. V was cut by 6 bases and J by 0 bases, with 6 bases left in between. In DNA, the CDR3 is TGTGCCATCAGAGACTTTAGCAATCAGCCCCAGCATTTT. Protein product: CAIRDFSNQPQHF.

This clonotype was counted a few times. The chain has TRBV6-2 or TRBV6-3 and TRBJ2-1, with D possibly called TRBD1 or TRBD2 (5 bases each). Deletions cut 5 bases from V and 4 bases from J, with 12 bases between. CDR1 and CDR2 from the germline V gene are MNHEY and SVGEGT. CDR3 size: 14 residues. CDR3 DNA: TGTGCCAGCAGTAGGCCAGGGACGTACAATGAGCAGTTCTTC. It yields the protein CASSRPGTYNEQFF.

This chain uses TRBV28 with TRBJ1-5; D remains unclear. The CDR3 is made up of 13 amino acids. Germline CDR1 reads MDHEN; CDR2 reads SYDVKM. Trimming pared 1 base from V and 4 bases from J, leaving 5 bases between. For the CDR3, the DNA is TGTGCCAGCAGTTTATTTCCGAATCAGCCCCAGCATTTT. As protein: CASSLFPNQPQHF.

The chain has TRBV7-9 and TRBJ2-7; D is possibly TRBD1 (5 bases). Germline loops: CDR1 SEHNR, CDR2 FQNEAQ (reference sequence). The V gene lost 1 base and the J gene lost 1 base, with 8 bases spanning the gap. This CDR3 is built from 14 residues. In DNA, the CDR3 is TGTGCCAGCAGCTTAGAACAGGTGTCCTACGAGCAGTACTTC. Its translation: CASSLEQVSYEQYF.

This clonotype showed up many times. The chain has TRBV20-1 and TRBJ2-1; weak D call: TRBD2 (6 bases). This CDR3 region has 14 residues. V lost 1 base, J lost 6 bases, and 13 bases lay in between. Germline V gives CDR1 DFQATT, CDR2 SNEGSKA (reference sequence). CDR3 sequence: CSARGQGGGNEQFF. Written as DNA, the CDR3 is TGCAGTGCTAGAGGGCAGGGAGGTGGCAATGAGCAGTTCTTC.

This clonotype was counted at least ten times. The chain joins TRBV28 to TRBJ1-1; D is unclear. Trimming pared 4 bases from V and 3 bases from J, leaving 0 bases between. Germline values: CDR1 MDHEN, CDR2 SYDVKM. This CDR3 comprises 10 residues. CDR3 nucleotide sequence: TGTGCCAGCAGTTACACTGAAGCTTTCTTT. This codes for CASSYTEAFF.

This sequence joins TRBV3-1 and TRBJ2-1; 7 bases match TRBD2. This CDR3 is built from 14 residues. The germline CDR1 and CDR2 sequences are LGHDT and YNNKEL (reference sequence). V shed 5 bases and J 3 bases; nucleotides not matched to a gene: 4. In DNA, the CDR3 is TGTGCCAGCAGCTCCAGCGGGGTCTACAATGAGCAGTTCTTC. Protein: CASSSSGVYNEQFF.

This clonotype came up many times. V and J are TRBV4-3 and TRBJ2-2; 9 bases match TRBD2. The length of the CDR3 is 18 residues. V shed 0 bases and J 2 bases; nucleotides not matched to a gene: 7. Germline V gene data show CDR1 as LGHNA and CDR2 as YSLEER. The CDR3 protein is CASSQEIATSGNTGELFF. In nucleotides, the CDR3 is TGCGCCAGCAGCCAAGAAATCGCGACTAGCGGTAACACCGGGGAGCTGTTTTTT.

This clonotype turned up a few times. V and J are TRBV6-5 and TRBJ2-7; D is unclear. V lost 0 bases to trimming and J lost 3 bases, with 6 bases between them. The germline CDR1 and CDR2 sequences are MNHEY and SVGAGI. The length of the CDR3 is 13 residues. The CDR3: CASSYSSIYEQYF. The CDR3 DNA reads TGTGCCAGCAGTTACTCGAGTATCTACGAGCAGTACTTC.